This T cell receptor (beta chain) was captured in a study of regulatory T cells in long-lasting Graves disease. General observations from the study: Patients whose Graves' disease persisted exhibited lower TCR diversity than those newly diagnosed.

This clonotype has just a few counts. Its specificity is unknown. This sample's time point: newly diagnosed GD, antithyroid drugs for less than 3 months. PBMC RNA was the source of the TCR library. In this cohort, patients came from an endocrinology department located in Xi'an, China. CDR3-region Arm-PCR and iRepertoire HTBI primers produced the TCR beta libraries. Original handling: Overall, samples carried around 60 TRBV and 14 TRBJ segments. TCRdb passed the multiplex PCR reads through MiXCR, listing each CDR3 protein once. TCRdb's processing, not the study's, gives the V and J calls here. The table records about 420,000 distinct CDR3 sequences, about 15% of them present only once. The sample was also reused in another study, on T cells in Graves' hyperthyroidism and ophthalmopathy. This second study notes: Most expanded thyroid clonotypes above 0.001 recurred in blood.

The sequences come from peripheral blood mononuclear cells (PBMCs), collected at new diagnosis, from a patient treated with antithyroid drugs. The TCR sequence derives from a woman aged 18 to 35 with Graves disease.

CDR3 in amino acids: CSASRSADIQYF. The CDR3 nucleotides are TGCAGTGCTAGTAGGAGCGCCGACATTCAGTACTTC. V is TRBV20-1 and J is TRBJ2-4; D remains unclear. Deletions cut 3 bases from V and 8 bases from J, with 11 bases between. This CDR3 spans 12 amino acids. Per germline, CDR1 DFQATT and CDR2 SNEGSKA (reference sequence).